This T cell receptor beta chain was recovered during a study of blood T cell repertoires in COVID-19. Study as a whole: Material from acute and convalescent COVID-19 was sourced from the United States, Italy and Spain. The analysed material was cDNA or gDNA that came from T cells, B-cell-depleted T cells, or PBMCs.

Participants were aged roughly 18 to 100 years from 20 to 30 US areas. Grouping used clinical history reported by participants in a survey and questionnaire. This clone has only one observation. This CDR3 spans 13 amino acids. Losses at the gene ends were 7 bases for V and 2 bases for J; bases not matched to a gene: 3. Germline V gene sequence: CDR1 MNHEY, CDR2 SVGAGI. Data came from immunoSEQ multiplex PCR; TCRdb stores just in-frame clones and leaves some out. The sample consists of roughly 200,000 clones, around 90% of them appearing once. The chain carries TRBV6-5 and TRBJ1-2, with 8 bases aligning to TRBD1. The origin of this receptor is a woman in her 30s who had recovered from COVID-19. What was sequenced was PBMCs or T cells enriched from blood (not recorded which). The chain's CDR3 is CASNRQGNYGYTF. CDR3 bases: TGTGCCAGCAATCGACAGGGGAACTATGGCTACACCTTC.